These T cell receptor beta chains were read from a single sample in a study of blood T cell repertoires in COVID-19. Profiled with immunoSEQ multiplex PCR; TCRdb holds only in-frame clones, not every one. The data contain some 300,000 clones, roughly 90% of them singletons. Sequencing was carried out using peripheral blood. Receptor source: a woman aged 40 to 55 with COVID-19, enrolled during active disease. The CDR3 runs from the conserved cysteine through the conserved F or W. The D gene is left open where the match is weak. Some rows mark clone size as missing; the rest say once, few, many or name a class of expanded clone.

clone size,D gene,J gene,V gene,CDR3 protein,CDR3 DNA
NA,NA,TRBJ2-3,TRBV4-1,CASSQDRAGDTQYF,TGCGCCAGCAGCCAAGATAGGGCGGGAGATACGCAGTATTTT
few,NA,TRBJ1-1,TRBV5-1,CASSLGLATEAFF,TGCGCCAGCAGCTTGGGGTTGGCCACTGAAGCTTTCTTT
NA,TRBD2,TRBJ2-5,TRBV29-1,CSVGTSGQETQYF,TGCAGCGTGGGGACTAGCGGCCAAGAGACCCAGTACTTC
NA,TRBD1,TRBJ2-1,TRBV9,CASSAETGTEQFF,TGTGCCAGCAGCGCCGAGACAGGGACTGAGCAGTTCTTC
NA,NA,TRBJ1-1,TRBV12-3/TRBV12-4,CASRPKQFTEAFF,TGTGCCAGCAGACCTAAACAGTTCACTGAAGCTTTCTTT
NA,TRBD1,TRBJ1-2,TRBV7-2,CASSLGTGPYGYTF,TGTGCCAGCAGCTTAGGGACAGGCCCCTATGGCTACACCTTC
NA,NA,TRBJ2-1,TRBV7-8,CASSFTSLNEQFF,TGTGCCAGCAGCTTTACTAGCCTCAATGAGCAGTTCTTC
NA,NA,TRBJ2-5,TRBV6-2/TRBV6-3,CASSYSRGKGETQYF,TGTGCCAGCAGTTACTCGAGGGGGAAGGGAGAGACCCAGTACTTC
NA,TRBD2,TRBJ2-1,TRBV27,CASSSIAGGPYNEQFF,TGTGCCAGCAGCTCTATAGCGGGAGGCCCCTACAATGAGCAGTTCTTC
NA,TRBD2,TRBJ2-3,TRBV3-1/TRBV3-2,CASSLLRASGSPDTQYF,TGTGCCAGCAGCCTTTTGAGGGCTAGCGGGAGCCCAGATACGCAGTATTTT
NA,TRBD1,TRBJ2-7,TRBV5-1,CASSLAQGASYEQYF,TGCGCCAGCAGCTTGGCTCAGGGGGCATCCTACGAGCAGTACTTC
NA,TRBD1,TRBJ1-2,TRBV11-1,CASSLGQGAIYGYTF,TGTGCCAGCAGCTTAGGACAGGGGGCGATCTATGGCTACACCTTC
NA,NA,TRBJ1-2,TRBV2,CASIIRGGYAGYTF,TGTGCCAGCATTATAAGGGGCGGATATGCGGGCTACACCTTC
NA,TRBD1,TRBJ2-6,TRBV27,CASTGQVSGANVLTF,TGTGCCAGCACGGGACAGGTCTCTGGGGCCAACGTCCTGACTTTC
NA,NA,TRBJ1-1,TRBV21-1,CASSKVNNFPGRGTEAFF,TGTGCCAGCAGCAAAGTAAACAACTTCCCAGGCCGGGGAACTGAAGCTTTCTTT
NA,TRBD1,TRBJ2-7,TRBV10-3,CAISEGTATYEQYF,TGTGCCATCAGTGAGGGGACAGCAACCTACGAGCAGTACTTC
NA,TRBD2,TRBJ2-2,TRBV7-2,CASSYKIAGLAGTGELFF,TGTGCCAGCAGCTATAAAATCGCGGGACTAGCGGGAACCGGGGAGCTGTTTTTT
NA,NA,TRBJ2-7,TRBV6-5,CASSYGRTLYEQYF,TGTGCCAGCAGTTACGGGAGAACTCTCTACGAGCAGTACTTC
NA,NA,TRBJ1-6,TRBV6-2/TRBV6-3,CASSLQGSNSPLHF,TGTGCCAGCAGTTTGCAAGGGAGTAATTCACCCCTCCACTTT
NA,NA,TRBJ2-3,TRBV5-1,CASSSLGGTGGGDTQYF,TGCGCCAGCAGCTCACTGGGAGGGACAGGCGGGGGAGATACGCAGTATTTT
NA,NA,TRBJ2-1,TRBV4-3,CASSQEGGRAVSYNEQFF,TGCGCCAGCAGCCAAGAAGGCGGCAGGGCCGTATCCTACAATGAGCAGTTCTTC
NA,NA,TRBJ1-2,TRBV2,CASTQEGELGGYTF,TGTGCCAGCACCCAAGAAGGGGAATTGGGCGGCTACACCTTC
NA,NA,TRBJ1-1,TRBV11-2,CASSSLTGGEAFF,TGTGCCAGCAGCTCCTTGACCGGGGGAGAAGCTTTCTTT
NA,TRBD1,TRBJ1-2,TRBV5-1,CASSLGTGYGYTF,TGCGCCAGCAGTTTAGGGACAGGTTATGGCTACACCTTC
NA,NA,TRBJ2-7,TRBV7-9,CASSQINYEQYF,TGTGCCAGCAGCCAGATAAACTACGAGCAGTACTTC
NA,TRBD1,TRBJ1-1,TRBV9,CASSLGQGVAEAFF,TGTGCCAGCAGCTTGGGACAGGGTGTCGCTGAAGCTTTCTTT
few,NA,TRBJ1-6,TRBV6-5,CASSSLPAPLHF,TGTGCCAGCAGTTCCCTTCCCGCACCCCTCCACTTT
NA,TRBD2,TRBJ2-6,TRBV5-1,CASSVSGTGANVLTF,TGCGCCAGCAGCGTTAGCGGGACCGGGGCCAACGTCCTGACTTTC
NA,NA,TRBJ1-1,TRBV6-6,CASSLGTEAFF,TGTGCCAGCAGCCTCGGGACTGAAGCTTTCTTT
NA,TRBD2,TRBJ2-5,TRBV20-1,CSASLVAGGPRETQYF,TGCAGTGCTAGTCTGGTAGCGGGGGGGCCTCGGGAGACCCAGTACTTC
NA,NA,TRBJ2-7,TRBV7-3,CASSLNAGRGYEQYF,TGTGCCAGCAGCTTAAACGCAGGAAGGGGCTACGAGCAGTACTTC
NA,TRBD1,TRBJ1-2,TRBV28,CATLSGQGDGYTF,TGTGCCACCCTATCGGGACAGGGGGATGGCTACACCTTC
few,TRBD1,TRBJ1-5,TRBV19,CASNTGTGISNQPQHF,TGTGCCAGTAACACCGGGACAGGGATAAGCAATCAGCCCCAGCATTTT
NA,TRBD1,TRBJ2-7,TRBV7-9,CASSLSPSTGGSNSYEQYF,TGTGCCAGCAGCTTATCCCCCTCGACAGGGGGCTCAAACTCCTACGAGCAGTACTTC
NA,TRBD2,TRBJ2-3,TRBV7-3,CASSLTAGPDLNTQYF,TGTGCCAGCAGCTTAACAGCGGGACCAGATCTGAATACGCAGTATTTT
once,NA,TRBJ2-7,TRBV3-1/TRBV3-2,CASELSGEQYF,TGTGCCAGTGAACTTTCGGGGGAGCAGTACTTC
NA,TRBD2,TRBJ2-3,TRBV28,CASSSSTSGSRDTQYF,TGTGCCAGCAGTTCCTCGACTAGCGGGAGTAGGGACACGCAGTATTTT
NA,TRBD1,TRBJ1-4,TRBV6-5,CASSFTPGQIEKLFF,TGTGCCAGCAGTTTCACCCCGGGACAGATTGAAAAACTGTTTTTT
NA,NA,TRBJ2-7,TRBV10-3,CAISEGGGPYEQYF,TGTGCCATCAGTGAAGGAGGGGGCCCCTACGAGCAGTACTTC
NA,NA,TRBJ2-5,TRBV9,CASSVDWGQVETQYF,TGTGCCAGCAGCGTAGACTGGGGGCAAGTAGAGACCCAGTACTTC
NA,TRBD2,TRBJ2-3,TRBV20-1,CSASLLSGGTDTQYF,TGCAGTGCTAGTCTCCTCAGCGGGGGCACAGATACGCAGTATTTT
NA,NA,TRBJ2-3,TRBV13,CASSLNRAYTQYF,TGTGCCAGCAGCTTAAACAGGGCCTATACGCAGTATTTT
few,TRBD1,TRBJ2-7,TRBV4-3,CASSRDGTAYEQYF,TGCGCCAGCAGCCGGGACGGGACAGCCTACGAGCAGTACTTC
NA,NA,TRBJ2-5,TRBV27,CASSSPHRGGETQYF,TGTGCCAGCAGTTCACCTCACAGGGGAGGAGAGACCCAGTACTTC
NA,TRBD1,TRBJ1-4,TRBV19,CASSTITGGIATNEKLFF,TGTGCCAGTAGTACAATAACAGGGGGAATTGCGACTAATGAAAAACTGTTTTTT
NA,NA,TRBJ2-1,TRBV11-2,CASHLTGQGGYNEQFF,TGTGCCAGCCACTTAACGGGTCAGGGTGGCTACAATGAGCAGTTCTTC
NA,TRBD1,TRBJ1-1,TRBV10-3,CAISETRTGEAEAFF,TGTGCCATCAGTGAGACTCGGACAGGGGAGGCTGAAGCTTTCTTT